Each of the 20 T cell receptor beta chains below was sequenced from the same sample in a study of vaccination and CD4 T cells after COVID-19 (dated by TCRdb to 2021 to 2024). These receptors lack a known antigen. The library was prepared using PCR. Sequenced using an Illumina iSeq 100. DNA from cultured CD4+ T cells underwent TCR sequencing with the Oncomine TCR Beta short-read assay at the Johns Hopkins FTIC core. Through fastp at Q25 and MiXCR, TCRdb rebuilt clones from the public reads, retaining in-frame beta chains. Entries that share a CDR3 protein sequence are merged under the most common genes and DNA. In this sample the table shows around 19,000 distinct CDR3 sequences, less than 55% of which occur a single time. Roughly 9.2% of the sample belongs to the ten largest clones. Explained via the paper, the treatment or condition label denotes: roughly 11-day PBMC culture with coronavirus spike peptide pools or control peptides (ViraFEST assay).

The sample comprised CD4+ T cells from blood, cultured in vitro. Receptor source: a human donor who had recovered from COVID-19.

By its share, this clonotype is medium-sized. The CDR3 DNA reads TGTGCCAGCAGCTTAAATGCCCTAGCGGCCCTGGAGACCCAGTACTTC. Protein product: CASSLNALAALETQYF. The rearrangement uses TRBV7-2 and TRBJ2-5, with 7 bases lining up with TRBD2. The germline V gene encodes CDR1 SGHTA and CDR2 FQGNSA. This CDR3 comprises 16 residues. J gave up 5 bases and V 2 bases, and 11 bases lay outside the gene matches.

The chain employs TRBV6-1 and TRBJ2-7; 10 positions match TRBD1. CDR1 MNHNS and CDR2 SASEGT come from the germline V gene. The CDR3 is 15 amino acids. After removal of 2 bases from V and 4 bases from J, the junction contained 5 bases not matched to a gene. The CDR3 DNA is TGTGCCAGCAGTGAACCGGGACAGGGGACGTACGAGCAGTACTTC. It codes for CASSEPGQGTYEQYF.

The rearrangement joins TRBV28 to TRBJ2-5; D is undetermined. Germline V CDR1 and CDR2: MDHEN, SYDVKM. V was clipped by 4 bases and J by 5 bases, with 11 bases between them. The CDR3 is 13 residues long. CDR3 region: CASSSRIWETQYF. The CDR3 DNA sequence: TGTGCCAGCAGTTCCCGGATATGGGAGACCCAGTACTTC.

J is TRBJ2-7 and V is TRBV27; 10 positions match TRBD1. The trim removed 4 bases at V and 4 bases at J, leaving 7 bases unmatched. This CDR3 spans 15 amino acids. Germline V gene sequence: CDR1 MNHEY, CDR2 SMNVEV (reference sequence). The CDR3 DNA reads TGTGCCAGCAGTTCACGCGGGACAGGGGAATACGAGCAGTACTTC. This encodes CASSSRGTGEYEQYF.

The CDR3 nucleotides read TGCAGTGCTAGGAGGAGCTCCGGGGAGCTGTTTTTT. It yields the protein CSARRSSGELFF. The chain carries TRBV20-1 and TRBJ2-2; D is undetermined. Germline CDR1 is DFQATT and CDR2 is SNEGSKA (reference sequence). The length of the CDR3 is 12 residues. V lost 3 bases to trimming and J lost 6 bases, with 8 bases between them.

The chain has TRBV19 and TRBJ2-7; 9 bases are shared with TRBD2. The germline V gene has CDR1 LNHDA and CDR2 SQIVND (reference sequence). The CDR3 is 15 residues long. V dropped 6 bases and J dropped 0; count of bases not matched to a gene: 6. The CDR3 region has the DNA TGTGCCAGTAGCCCGACTAGCGGAAGCTCCTACGAGCAGTACTTC. Translating gives CASSPTSGSSYEQYF.

J is TRBJ2-2 and V is TRBV11-2; D tentatively fits TRBD1 or TRBD2 (5 bases each). This CDR3 has 15 amino acids. V was clipped by 0 bases and J by 1 base, with 6 bases between them. Germline V gives CDR1 SGHAT, CDR2 FQNNGV. DNA of the CDR3: TGTGCCAGCAGCTTAGATGGGGGGAACACCGGGGAGCTGTTTTTT. Translation gives CASSLDGGNTGELFF.

The V call is TRBV10-1, the J call TRBJ2-2; D call uncertain. V was pared by 2 bases and J by 5 bases, with 6 bases between. The CDR3 is 13 residues long. Germline V gives CDR1 WNHNN, CDR2 SYGVQD (reference sequence). The CDR3 reads CASSETLTGELFF. Written as DNA, the CDR3 is TGCGCCAGCAGTGAGACTCTAACCGGGGAGCTGTTTTTT.

This chain joins TRBV7-8 and TRBJ2-4, with D unclear. In germline, CDR1 is SGHVS, CDR2 FQNEAQ. This CDR3 spans 14 amino acids. Trimming took 1 base from V and 0 from J, leaving 4 bases between them. The DNA for the CDR3 is TGTGCCAGCAGCTTAGGCAGAGCCAAAAACATTCAGTACTTC. Its protein product is CASSLGRAKNIQYF.

The J gene is TRBJ2-7, the V gene TRBV6-1, with D possibly being TRBD1 (6 bases). This CDR3 comprises 12 residues. The ends were cut back, 9 bases at V and 3 bases at J, with 12 bases in the middle. Germline assignment: CDR1 MNHNS and CDR2 SASEGT. CDR3: CASGGRIYEQYF. CDR3 bases: TGTGCCAGTGGGGGCAGGATCTACGAGCAGTACTTC.

The rearrangement uses TRBV28 and TRBJ1-1; D is possibly TRBD1 (5 bases). The length of the CDR3 is 13 residues. CDR1 and CDR2 from the germline V gene are MDHEN and SYDVKM. Trimming cost V 8 bases and J 1 base, with 11 bases left between them. CDR3 residues: CASRSGTNTEAFF. As DNA, the CDR3 is TGTGCCAGCCGGTCGGGGACGAACACTGAAGCTTTCTTT.

The V gene is TRBV24-1, the J gene TRBJ2-5, with a tentative D call TRBD2 (5 bases). The V end lost 10 bases, the J end lost 4 bases, and 9 bases lay between the germline ends. This CDR3 has 11 residues. Germline V gene lookup returns CDR1 KGHDR and CDR2 SFDVKD. CDR3 in DNA: TGTGCCACAGCTCGGGGAGAGACCCAGTACTTC. Protein sequence: CATARGETQYF.

This chain joins TRBV4-3 and TRBJ2-1; 9 bases agree with TRBD1. Gene TRBJ2-7 matches the end of the DNA better, so the J call may be wrong. The CDR3 covers 14 residues. In germline, CDR1 is LGHNA, CDR2 YSLEER. The CDR3 here is CASSQGDRAPEQYF. The DNA of the CDR3 is TGCGCCAGCAGCCAAGGGGACAGGGCCCCCGAGCAGTACTTC.

This clonotype was counted only a few times. V usage is TRBV11-2 and J usage is TRBJ2-7; tentatively, D is TRBD2 (5 bases). Trimming shortened V by 5 bases and J by 1 base, and 12 bases separated the two germline ends. CDR1 SGHAT and CDR2 FQNNGV come from the germline V gene. The CDR3 is 14 amino acids. The CDR3 DNA reads TGTGCCAGCAGCCTTCTTTGGGAGTCCTACGAGCAGTACTTC. This encodes CASSLLWESYEQYF.

The chain carries TRBV20-1 and TRBJ2-7; 8 bases agree with TRBD2. Germline loops: CDR1 DFQATT, CDR2 SNEGSKA (reference sequence). Losses at the gene ends were 5 bases for V and 4 bases for J; bases not matched to a gene: 13. The CDR3 is 15 amino acids. CDR3 sequence: CSALPISGILYEQYF. The CDR3 DNA reads as TGCAGTGCTCTACCCATTAGCGGGATTTTGTACGAGCAGTACTTC.

This rearrangement joins TRBV7-2 to TRBJ2-2; 9 bases agree with TRBD2. The CDR3 runs to 17 residues. Per germline, CDR1 SGHTA and CDR2 FQGNSA. Trimming at V came to 5 bases and at J to 4 bases, leaving 11 bases not matched to a gene. CDR3 protein: CASSPPGLAGSTGELFF. The DNA of the CDR3 is TGTGCCAGCAGCCCCCCTGGGCTAGCGGGGAGCACCGGGGAGCTGTTTTTT. Using reference TRBV7-2 and TRBJ2-2 for the parts outside the CDR3, the full variable domain is GAGVSQSPSNKVTEKGKDVELRCDPISGHTALYWYRQSLGQGLEFLIYFQGNSAPDKSGLPSDRFSAERTGGSVSTLTIQRTQQEDSAVYLCASSPPGLAGSTGELFFGEGSRLTVL.

The V and J genes are TRBV11-3 and TRBJ2-3; maybe TRBD2 (6 bases). Germline loops: CDR1 SGHNT, CDR2 YENEEA. The germline V and J ends were trimmed by 1 base and 2 bases, with 16 bases remaining between them. This CDR3 spans 17 amino acids. In nucleotides, the CDR3 is TGTGCCAGCAGCTTAGCCCTGTCGGCGGGACCCACAGATACGCAGTATTTT. It codes for CASSLALSAGPTDTQYF. Full variable domain (missing parts from reference TRBV11-3 and TRBJ2-3): EAGVVQSPRYKIIEKKQPVAFWCNPISGHNTLYWYLQNLGQGPELLIRYENEEAVDDSQLPKDRFSAERLKGVDSTLKIQPAELGDSAVYLCASSLALSAGPTDTQYFGPGTRLTVL.

The J gene is TRBJ2-3, the V gene TRBV7-2, with a tentative D call TRBD2 (5 bases). Trimming shortened V by 3 bases and J by 5 bases, and 18 bases separated the two germline ends. The germline V gene has CDR1 SGHTA and CDR2 FQGNSA. CDR3 size: 16 residues. For the CDR3, the DNA is TGTGCCAGCAGCTTCATTTCGGGCCCTGGGAGAGATACGCAGTATTTT. This sequence encodes CASSFISGPGRDTQYF.

Judged by abundance, this clonotype is medium-sized. The chain's CDR3 is CASSIGQGGNYGYTF. DNA of the CDR3: TGTGCCAGTAGTATAGGCCAGGGGGGGAACTATGGCTACACCTTC. V is TRBV19 and J is TRBJ1-2; TRBD1 matches 7 bases. CDR1 and CDR2 (germline): LNHDA, SQIVND (reference sequence). The CDR3 consists of 15 residues. V shed 1 base and J 2 bases; nucleotides not matched to a gene: 4.

This clonotype was seen a single time. The chain couples TRBV20-1 to TRBJ2-7, with D maybe TRBD1 (6 bases). V lost 5 bases and J lost 2, with 10 bases in between. CDR3 length equals 12 residues. The germline V gene encodes CDR1 DFQATT and CDR2 SNEGSKA (reference sequence). The CDR3 is CSAQGRTYEQYF. The CDR3 DNA sequence: TGCAGTGCTCAGGGGCGAACCTACGAGCAGTACTTC.